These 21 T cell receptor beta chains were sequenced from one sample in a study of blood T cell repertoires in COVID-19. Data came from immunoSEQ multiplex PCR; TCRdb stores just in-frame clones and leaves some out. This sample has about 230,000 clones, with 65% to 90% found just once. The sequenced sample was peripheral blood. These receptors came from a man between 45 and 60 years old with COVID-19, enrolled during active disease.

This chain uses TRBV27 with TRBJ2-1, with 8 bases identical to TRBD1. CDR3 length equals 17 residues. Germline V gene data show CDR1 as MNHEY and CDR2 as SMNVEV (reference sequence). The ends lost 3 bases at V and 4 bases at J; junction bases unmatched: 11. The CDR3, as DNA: TGTGCCAGCAGTTTTGGTAGGGGACAGGTCTCTTACAATGAGCAGTTCTTC. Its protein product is CASSFGRGQVSYNEQFF.

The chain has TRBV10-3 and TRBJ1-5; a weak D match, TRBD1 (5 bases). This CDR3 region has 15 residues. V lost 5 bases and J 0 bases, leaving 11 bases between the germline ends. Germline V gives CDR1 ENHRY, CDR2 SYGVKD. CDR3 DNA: TGTGCCATCAGTCCCAGGGAAAATAGCAATCAGCCCCAGCATTTT. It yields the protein CAISPRENSNQPQHF.

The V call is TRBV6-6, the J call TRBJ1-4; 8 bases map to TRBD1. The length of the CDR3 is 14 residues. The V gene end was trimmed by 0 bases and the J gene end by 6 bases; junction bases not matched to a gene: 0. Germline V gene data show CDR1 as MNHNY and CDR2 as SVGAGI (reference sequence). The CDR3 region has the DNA TGTGCCAGCAGTTACTCGACAGGGGATGAAAAACTGTTTTTT. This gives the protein CASSYSTGDEKLFF.

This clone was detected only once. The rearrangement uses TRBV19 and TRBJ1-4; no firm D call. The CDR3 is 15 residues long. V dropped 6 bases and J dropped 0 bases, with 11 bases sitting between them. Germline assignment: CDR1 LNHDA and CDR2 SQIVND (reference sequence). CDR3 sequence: CASSRTDATNEKLFF. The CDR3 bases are TGTGCCAGTAGCCGGACTGATGCAACTAATGAAAAACTGTTTTTT.

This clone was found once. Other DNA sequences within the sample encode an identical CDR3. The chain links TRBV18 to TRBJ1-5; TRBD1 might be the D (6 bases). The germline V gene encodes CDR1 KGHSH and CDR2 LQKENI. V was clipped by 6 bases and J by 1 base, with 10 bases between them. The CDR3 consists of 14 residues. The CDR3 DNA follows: TGTGCCAGCTCGCAAGACAGGAGCAATCAGCCCCAGCATTTT. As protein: CASSQDRSNQPQHF.

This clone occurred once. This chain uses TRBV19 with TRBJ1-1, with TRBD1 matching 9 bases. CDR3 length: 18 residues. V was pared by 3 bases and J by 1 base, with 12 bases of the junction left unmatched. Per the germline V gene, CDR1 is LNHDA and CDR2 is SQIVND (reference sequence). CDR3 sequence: CASSMNHPGTGKNTEAFF. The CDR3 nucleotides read TGTGCCAGTAGTATGAATCATCCCGGGACAGGGAAGAACACTGAAGCTTTCTTT.

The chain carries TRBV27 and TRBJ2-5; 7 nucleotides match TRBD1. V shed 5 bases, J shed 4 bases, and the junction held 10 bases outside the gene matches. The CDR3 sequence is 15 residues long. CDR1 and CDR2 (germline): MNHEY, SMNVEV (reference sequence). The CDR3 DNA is TGTGCCAGCAGTGAACTGACAGGGTTGGGAGAGACCCAGTACTTC. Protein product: CASSELTGLGETQYF.

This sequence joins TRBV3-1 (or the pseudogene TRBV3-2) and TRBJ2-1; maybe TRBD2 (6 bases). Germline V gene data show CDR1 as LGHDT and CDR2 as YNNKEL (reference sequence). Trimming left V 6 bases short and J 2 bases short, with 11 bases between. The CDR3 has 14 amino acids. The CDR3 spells CASSSPSAYNEQFF. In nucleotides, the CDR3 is TGTGCCAGCAGTTCACCTAGCGCCTACAATGAGCAGTTCTTC.

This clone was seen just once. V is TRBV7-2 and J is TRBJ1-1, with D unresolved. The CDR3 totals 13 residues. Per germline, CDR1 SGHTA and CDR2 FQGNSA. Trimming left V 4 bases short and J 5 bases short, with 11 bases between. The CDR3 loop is CASSSQSSTEAFF. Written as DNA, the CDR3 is TGTGCCAGCAGCTCCCAATCGAGTACTGAAGCTTTCTTT. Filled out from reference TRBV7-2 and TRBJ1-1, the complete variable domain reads GAGVSQSPSNKVTEKGKDVELRCDPISGHTALYWYRQSLGQGLEFLIYFQGNSAPDKSGLPSDRFSAERTGGSVSTLTIQRTQQEDSAVYLCASSSQSSTEAFFGQGTRLTVV.

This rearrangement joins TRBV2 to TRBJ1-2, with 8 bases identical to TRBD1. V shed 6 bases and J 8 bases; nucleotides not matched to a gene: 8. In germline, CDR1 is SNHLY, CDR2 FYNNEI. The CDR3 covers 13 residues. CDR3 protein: CASRPTGVFGYTF. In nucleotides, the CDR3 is TGTGCCAGCAGGCCGACAGGGGTCTTCGGCTACACCTTC.

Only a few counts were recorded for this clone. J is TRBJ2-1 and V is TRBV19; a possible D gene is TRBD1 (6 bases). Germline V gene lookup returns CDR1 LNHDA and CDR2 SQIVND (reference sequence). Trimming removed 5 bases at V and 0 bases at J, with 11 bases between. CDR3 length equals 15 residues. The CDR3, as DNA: TGTGCCAGTAGTGAACAGGGAAGCTCCTACAATGAGCAGTTCTTC. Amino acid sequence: CASSEQGSSYNEQFF.

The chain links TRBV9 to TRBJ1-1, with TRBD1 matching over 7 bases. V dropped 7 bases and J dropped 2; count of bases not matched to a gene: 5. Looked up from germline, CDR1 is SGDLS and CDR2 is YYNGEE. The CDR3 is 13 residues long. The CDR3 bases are TGTGCCAGCTCGAAGGGGGCAAACACTGAAGCTTTCTTT. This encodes CASSKGANTEAFF.

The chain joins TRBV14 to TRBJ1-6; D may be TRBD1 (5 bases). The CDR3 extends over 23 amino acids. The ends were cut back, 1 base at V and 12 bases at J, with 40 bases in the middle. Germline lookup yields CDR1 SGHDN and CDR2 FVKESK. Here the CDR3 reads CASSQGQQRALRQPKPDSLPLHF. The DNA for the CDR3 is TGTGCCAGCAGCCAAGGGCAGCAGAGAGCCCTTCGACAGCCTAAACCCGATTCTTTACCCCTCCACTTT.

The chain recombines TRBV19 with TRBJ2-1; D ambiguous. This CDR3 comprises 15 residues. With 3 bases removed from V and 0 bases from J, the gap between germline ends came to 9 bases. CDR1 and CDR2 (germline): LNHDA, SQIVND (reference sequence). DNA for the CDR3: TGTGCCAGTAGTATGGTCGCGAGCTCCTACAATGAGCAGTTCTTC. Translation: CASSMVASSYNEQFF. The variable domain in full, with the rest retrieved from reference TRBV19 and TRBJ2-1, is DGGITQSPKYLFRKEGQNVTLSCEQNLNHDAMYWYRQDPGQGLRLIYYSQIVNDFQKGDIAEGYSVSREKKESFPLTVTSAQKNPTAFYLCASSMVASSYNEQFFGPGTRLTVL.

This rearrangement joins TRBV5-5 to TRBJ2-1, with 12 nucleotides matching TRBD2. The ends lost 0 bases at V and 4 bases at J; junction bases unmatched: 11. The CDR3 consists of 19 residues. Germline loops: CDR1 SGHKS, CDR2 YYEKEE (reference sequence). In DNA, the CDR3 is TGTGCCAGCAGCTTGGGGGCTAGCGGGAGGGTGGGAGGATACAATGAGCAGTTCTTC. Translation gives CASSLGASGRVGGYNEQFF.

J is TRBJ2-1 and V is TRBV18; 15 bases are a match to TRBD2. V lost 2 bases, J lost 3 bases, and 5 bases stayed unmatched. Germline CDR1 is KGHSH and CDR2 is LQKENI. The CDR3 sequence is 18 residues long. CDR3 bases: TGTGCCAGCTCACCAAGGACTAGCGGGGGGGAGAACTACAATGAGCAGTTCTTC. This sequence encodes CASSPRTSGGENYNEQFF.

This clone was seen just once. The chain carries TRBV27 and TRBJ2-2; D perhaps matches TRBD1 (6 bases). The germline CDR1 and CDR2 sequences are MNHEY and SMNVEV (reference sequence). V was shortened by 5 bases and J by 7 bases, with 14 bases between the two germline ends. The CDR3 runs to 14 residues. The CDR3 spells CASSGTGFVGELFF. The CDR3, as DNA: TGTGCCAGCAGTGGTACAGGGTTTGTCGGGGAGCTGTTTTTT.

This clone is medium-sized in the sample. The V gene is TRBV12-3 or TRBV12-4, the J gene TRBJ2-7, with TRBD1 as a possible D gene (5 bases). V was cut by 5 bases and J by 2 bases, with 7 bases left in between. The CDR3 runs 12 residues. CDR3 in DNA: TGTGCCAGCAGTCTGGACACCTACGAGCAGTACTTC. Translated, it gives CASSLDTYEQYF.

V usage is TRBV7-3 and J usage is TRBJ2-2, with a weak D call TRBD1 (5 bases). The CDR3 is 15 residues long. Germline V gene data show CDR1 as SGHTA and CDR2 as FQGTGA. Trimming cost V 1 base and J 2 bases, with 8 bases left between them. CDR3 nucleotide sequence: TGTGCCAGCAGCTTAAGCCAGGGTAACACCGGGGAGCTGTTTTTT. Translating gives CASSLSQGNTGELFF.

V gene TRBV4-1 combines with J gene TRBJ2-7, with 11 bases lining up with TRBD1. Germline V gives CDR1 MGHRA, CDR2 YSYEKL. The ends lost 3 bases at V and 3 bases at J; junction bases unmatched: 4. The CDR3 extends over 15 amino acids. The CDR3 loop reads CASSQPGTGGYEQYF. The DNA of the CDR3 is TGCGCCAGCAGCCAGCCCGGGACAGGGGGCTACGAGCAGTACTTC.

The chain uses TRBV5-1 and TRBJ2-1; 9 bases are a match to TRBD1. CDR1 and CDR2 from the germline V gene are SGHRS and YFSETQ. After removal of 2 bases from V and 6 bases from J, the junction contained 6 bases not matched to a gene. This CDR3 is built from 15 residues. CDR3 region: CASSFGDRVGNEQFF. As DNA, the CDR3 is TGCGCCAGCAGCTTTGGGGACAGGGTGGGCAATGAGCAGTTCTTC.